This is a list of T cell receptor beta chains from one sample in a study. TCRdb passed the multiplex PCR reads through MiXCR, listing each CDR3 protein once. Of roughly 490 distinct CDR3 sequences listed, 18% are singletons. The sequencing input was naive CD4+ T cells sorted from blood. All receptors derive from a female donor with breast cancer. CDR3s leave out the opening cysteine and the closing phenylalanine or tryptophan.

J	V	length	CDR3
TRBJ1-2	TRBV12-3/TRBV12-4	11	ASSGQGNYGYT
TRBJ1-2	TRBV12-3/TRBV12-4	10	ASGMQGGGYT
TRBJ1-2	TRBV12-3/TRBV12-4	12	ASSLGGRAYGYT
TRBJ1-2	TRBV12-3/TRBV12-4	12	ASRPGQGFYGYT
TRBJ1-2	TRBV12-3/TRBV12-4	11	ASSQDRNYGYT
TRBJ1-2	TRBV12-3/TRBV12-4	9	ASRENYGYT
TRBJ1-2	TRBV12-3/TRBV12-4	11	ASSSTRLYGYT
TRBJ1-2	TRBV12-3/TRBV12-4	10	ASSLGPYGYT
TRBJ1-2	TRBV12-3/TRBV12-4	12	ASSLTQGNYGYT
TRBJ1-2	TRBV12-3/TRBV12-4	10	ASSFGPAGYT
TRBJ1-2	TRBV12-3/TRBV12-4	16	ASSRLGFRDRSNYGYT
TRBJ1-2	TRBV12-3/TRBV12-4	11	ASSPEDSYGYT
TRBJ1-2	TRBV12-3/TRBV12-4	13	ASSLVISRAHGYT
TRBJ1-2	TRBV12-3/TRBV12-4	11	ASSFGRGYGYT
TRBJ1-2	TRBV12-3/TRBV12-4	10	ASSLDSYGYT
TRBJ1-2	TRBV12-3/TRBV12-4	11	ASSSGQVDGYT
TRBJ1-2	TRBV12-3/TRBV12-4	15	ASTRKFPGQENYGYT
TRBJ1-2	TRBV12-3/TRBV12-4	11	ASSLTTNYGYT
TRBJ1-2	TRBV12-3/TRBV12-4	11	ASGRDRAYGYT
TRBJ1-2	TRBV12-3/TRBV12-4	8	ASSEDGYT
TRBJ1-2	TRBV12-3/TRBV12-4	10	ASSFIDYGYT
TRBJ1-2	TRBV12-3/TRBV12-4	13	ASSNRQGSGYGYT
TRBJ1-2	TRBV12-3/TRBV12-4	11	ASSLLGNSGYT
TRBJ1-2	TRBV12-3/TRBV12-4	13	ANSRPTGTLYGYT
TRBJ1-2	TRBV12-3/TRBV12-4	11	ASSSLQLTGYT
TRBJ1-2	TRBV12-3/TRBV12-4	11	ASSLRRLWGYT
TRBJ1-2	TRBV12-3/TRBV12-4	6	ASNDYT
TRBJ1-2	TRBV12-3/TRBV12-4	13	ASSPREGTVYGYT
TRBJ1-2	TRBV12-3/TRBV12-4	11	ASSPGQTYGYT
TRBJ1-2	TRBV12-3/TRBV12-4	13	ASRASDRINYGYT
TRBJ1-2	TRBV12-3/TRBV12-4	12	ASSSTPRQYGYT
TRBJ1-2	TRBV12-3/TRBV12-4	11	ASSLGLGYGYT
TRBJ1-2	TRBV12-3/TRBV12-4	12	ASTRDPRLYGYT
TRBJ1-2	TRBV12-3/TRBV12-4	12	ASSSTGIPGSYT
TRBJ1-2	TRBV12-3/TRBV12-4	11	ASSQGQNYGYT
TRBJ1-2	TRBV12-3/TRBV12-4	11	ASSSQGPYGYT
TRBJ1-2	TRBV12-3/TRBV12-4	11	ASSMDRVYGYT
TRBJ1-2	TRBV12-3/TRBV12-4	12	ASSSQTGTNGYT
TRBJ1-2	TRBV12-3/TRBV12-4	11	ASSFLRVYGYT
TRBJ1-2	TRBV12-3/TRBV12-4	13	ASSLPDSQYYGYT
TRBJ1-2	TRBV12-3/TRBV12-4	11	ASSPGAGGGYT
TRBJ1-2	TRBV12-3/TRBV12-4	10	ASTQSLIGYT
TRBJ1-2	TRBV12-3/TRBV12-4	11	ASSPDRGYGYT
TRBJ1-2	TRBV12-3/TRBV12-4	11	ASGRLHNYGYT
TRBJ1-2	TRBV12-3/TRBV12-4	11	ASSQRRGLGYT
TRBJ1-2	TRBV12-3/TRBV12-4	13	ASTFRIDTHYGYT
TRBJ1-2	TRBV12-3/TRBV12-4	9	ASSEKYGYT
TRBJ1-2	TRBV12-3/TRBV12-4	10	ASSLQRGGYT
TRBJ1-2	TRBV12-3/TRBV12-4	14	ASSPGTGGLSYGYT
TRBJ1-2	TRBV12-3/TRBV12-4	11	ASRGQGTGGYT